The rows below give T cell receptor beta chains drawn from one sample of a study of cytomegalovirus exposure and HLA in healthy donors. Clones were sequenced by immunoSEQ multiplex PCR, and TCRdb holds only the in-frame ones, with some missing. The data show more than 85,000 clones, about 80% seen once. The sample consisted of PBMCs. These TCRs come from a woman in her 50s in good health and CMV-seropositive. The CDR3 runs from the conserved cysteine through the conserved F or W. Fields, in order: V gene, clone size, D gene, J gene, CDR3 protein, CDR3 DNA. The D gene is left open where the match is weak. Clone size is stated in some rows and not others, as once, few, many or a class when expanded.

>TRBV7-8|.|.|TRBJ2-1
CASSPRSSYNEQFF
TGTGCCAGCAGCCCTAGGAGCTCCTACAATGAGCAGTTCTTC
>TRBV4-1|.|TRBD2|TRBJ2-3
CASSQASGSGGADTQYF
TGCGCCAGCAGCCAAGCCTCGGGTAGCGGGGGGGCAGATACGCAGTATTTT
>TRBV11-2|.|.|TRBJ2-7
CASSSPQRSSYEQYF
TGTGCCAGCAGCTCACCGCAGAGGAGCTCCTACGAGCAGTACTTC
>TRBV5-6|.|.|TRBJ2-1
CASSYTLGQRYNEQFF
TGTGCCAGCAGTTATACGCTCGGACAGAGATACAATGAGCAGTTCTTC
>TRBV5-1|.|TRBD1|TRBJ2-2
CASTLRTGDTGELFF
TGCGCCAGCACCCTAAGGACAGGGGACACCGGGGAGCTGTTTTTT
>TRBV7-2|.|.|TRBJ2-5
CASSLGLPQETQYF
TGTGCCAGCAGCTTAGGACTGCCCCAAGAGACCCAGTACTTC
>TRBV6-6|.|.|TRBJ2-3
CASSGGTTQYF
TGTGCCAGCAGTGGAGGGACTACGCAGTATTTT
>TRBV10-1|.|.|TRBJ2-1
CASGLEAGRNEQFF
TGCGCCAGCGGGCTTGAGGCGGGACGCAATGAGCAGTTCTTC
>TRBV7-3|.|.|TRBJ1-3
CASRARQRDSGNTIYF
TGTGCCAGCAGGGCCCGACAGCGCGACTCTGGAAACACCATATATTTT
>TRBV19|.|.|TRBJ2-2
CASSIGVTGELFF
TGTGCCAGTAGTATTGGAGTGACCGGGGAGCTGTTTTTT
>TRBV19|.|.|TRBJ1-5
CASSIDDINQPQHF
TGTGCCAGTAGTATTGATGACATCAATCAGCCCCAGCATTTT
>TRBV6-5|once|.|TRBJ2-7
CASRATGAYEQYF
TGTGCCAGCCGTGCAACCGGGGCCTACGAGCAGTACTTC
>TRBV5-1|.|.|TRBJ2-2
CASSNVQGPGELFF
TGCGCCAGCAGCAACGTCCAGGGGCCCGGGGAGCTGTTTTTT
>TRBV7-9|.|.|TRBJ2-7
CASSPRGGGSREQYF
TGTGCCAGCAGCCCCCGGGGAGGGGGATCTCGCGAGCAGTACTTC
>TRBV7-6|.|TRBD2|TRBJ2-1
CASSLGYTGLAGIDEQFF
TGTGCCAGCAGCTTAGGGTATACGGGACTAGCGGGAATTGATGAGCAGTTCTTC
>TRBV18|.|.|TRBJ1-1
CASSPRGEGAEAFF
TGTGCCAGCTCACCACGGGGGGAGGGGGCTGAAGCTTTCTTT
>TRBV18|.|.|TRBJ2-1
CASSQTMDSNNEQFF
TGTGCCAGCTCACAAACGATGGACAGTAACAATGAGCAGTTCTTC
>TRBV10-1|few|.|TRBJ1-2
CASSEPGQFYGYTF
TGCGCCAGCAGTGAGCCCGGACAGTTCTATGGCTACACCTTC
>TRBV4-3|.|.|TRBJ1-4
CASSQSLGGHTNEKLFF
TGCGCCAGCAGCCAATCCCTAGGAGGGCACACTAATGAAAAACTGTTTTTT
>TRBV6-5|.|.|TRBJ1-1
CASSYNRVPTEAFF
TGTGCCAGCAGTTACAACAGGGTGCCCACTGAAGCTTTCTTT
>TRBV19|.|.|TRBJ2-3
CASGLAEGADTQYF
TGTGCCAGTGGCTTAGCTGAGGGGGCAGATACGCAGTATTTT
>TRBV6-5|few|TRBD2|TRBJ2-1
CASSATSGGYNEQFF
TGTGCCAGCAGCGCCACTAGCGGGGGTTACAATGAGCAGTTCTTC
>TRBV2|once|.|TRBJ2-2
CASKRSSGEGELFF
TGTGCCAGCAAGCGTTCAAGTGGGGAGGGGGAGCTGTTTTTT
>TRBV2|.|.|TRBJ1-5
CASSIGARGDQPQHF
TGTGCCAGCTCTATAGGGGCGCGGGGGGATCAGCCCCAGCATTTT
>TRBV12-1|.|.|TRBJ2-2
CASRPGLADTGELFF
TGTGCCAGCAGACCGGGACTAGCGGACACCGGGGAGCTGTTTTTT
>TRBV21-1|.|.|TRBJ2-5
CASSKAAGVAQETQYF
TGTGCCAGCAGCAAAGCGGCAGGGGTGGCCCAAGAGACCCAGTACTTC